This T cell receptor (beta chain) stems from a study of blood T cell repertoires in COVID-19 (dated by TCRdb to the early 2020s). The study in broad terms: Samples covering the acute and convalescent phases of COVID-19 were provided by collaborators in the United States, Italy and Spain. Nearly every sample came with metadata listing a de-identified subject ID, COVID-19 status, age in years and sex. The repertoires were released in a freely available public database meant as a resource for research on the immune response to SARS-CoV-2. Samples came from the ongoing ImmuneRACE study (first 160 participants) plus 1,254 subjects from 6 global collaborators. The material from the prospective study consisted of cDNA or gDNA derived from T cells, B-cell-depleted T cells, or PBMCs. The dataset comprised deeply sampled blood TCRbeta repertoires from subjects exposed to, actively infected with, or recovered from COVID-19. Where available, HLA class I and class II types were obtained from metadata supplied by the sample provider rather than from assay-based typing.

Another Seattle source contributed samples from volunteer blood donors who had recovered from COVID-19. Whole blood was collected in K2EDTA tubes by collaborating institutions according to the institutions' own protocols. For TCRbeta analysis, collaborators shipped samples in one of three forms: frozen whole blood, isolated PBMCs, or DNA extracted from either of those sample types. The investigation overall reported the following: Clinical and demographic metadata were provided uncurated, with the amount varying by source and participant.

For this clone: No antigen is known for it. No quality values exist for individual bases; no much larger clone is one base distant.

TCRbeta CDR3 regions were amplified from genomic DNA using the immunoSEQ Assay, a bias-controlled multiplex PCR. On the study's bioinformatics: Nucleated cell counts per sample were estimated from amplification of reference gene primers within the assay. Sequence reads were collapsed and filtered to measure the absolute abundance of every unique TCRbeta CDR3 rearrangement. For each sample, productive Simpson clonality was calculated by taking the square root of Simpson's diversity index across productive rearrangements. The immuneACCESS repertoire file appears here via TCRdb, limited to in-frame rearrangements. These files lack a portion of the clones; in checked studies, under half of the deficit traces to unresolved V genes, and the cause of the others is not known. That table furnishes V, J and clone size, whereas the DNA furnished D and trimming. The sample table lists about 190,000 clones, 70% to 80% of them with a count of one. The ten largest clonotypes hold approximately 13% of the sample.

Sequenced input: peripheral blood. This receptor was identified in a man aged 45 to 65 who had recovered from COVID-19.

The sequence in DNA is TGTGCCGTTTGGGGGGATCGTCATCAGCCCCAGCATTTT. It encodes CAVWGDRHQPQHF. The chain is encoded by TRBV28 joined to TRBJ1-5; tentative D gene TRBD1, with 5 bases matching. Based on the germline V gene, the CDR1 and CDR2 sequences are MDHEN and SYDVKM. There are 13 amino acids in the CDR3, from cysteine to phenylalanine inclusive. Only the CDR3 DNA stays, 39 bases, in frame from base 1. V is shortened by 11 bases, J by 5 bases, and the region joining them spans 16 bases.